Shown below are 32 T cell receptor beta chains from a single sample sequenced in a study of T cells in Graves' hyperthyroidism and ophthalmopathy. The investigators amplified TCR beta CDR3 regions from RNA transcripts. Primed by the HTBI set, a first-round RT-PCR was run on the TCR CDR3. Using its own MiXCR run on the multiplex PCR reads, TCRdb lists one record per CDR3 protein. The data contain nearly 750,000 distinct CDR3 sequences, around 40% of them seen just once; the ten biggest clones take up more than 25%. The sequenced sample consisted of blood. The receptors were gathered from a middle-aged woman with Graves' hyperthyroidism.

The chain employs TRBV11-3 and TRBJ1-4; the match to TRBD1 covers 8 bases. Germline CDR1 is SGHNT and CDR2 is YENEEA. The CDR3 has 16 amino acids. The J segment lost 4 bases and the V segment lost 2 bases, leaving 6 bases of the junction unmatched. CDR3: CASSLSGGWGNEKLFF. In DNA, the CDR3 is TGTGCCAGCAGCTTATCAGGGGGCTGGGGTAATGAAAAACTGTTTTTT.

The V call is TRBV29-1, the J call TRBJ1-2; D gene uncertain. The length of the CDR3 is 10 residues. V lost 5 bases, J lost 8 bases, and 9 bases lay in between. Per the germline V gene, CDR1 is SQVTM and CDR2 is ANQGSEA. The chain's CDR3 is CSVIPSGYTF. The CDR3 region has the DNA TGCAGCGTTATCCCTAGCGGCTACACCTTC.

This clonotype was observed a few times. The chain recombines TRBV11-1 with TRBJ2-7; D not certain. Germline CDR1 is SGHAT and CDR2 is FQDESV (reference sequence). V shed 5 bases and J shed 5 bases, with 16 bases lying between them. The CDR3 contains 14 residues. The CDR3 is CASSPRWAKNEQYF. The DNA for the CDR3 is TGTGCCAGCAGCCCCCGATGGGCTAAAAACGAGCAGTACTTC.

This clonotype was found a few times. The chain joins TRBV20-1 to TRBJ2-5; possible D gene TRBD2, 5 bases. The CDR3 has 15 amino acids. V lost 6 bases and J 0 bases, leaving 17 bases between the germline ends. Germline CDR1 DFQATT, CDR2 SNEGSKA (reference sequence). CDR3 nucleotide sequence: TGCAGTGCCGGGAATATTAATTCGTACCAAGAGACCCAGTACTTC. Residues: CSAGNINSYQETQYF.

This clonotype was observed many times. V and J are TRBV27 and TRBJ2-7, with TRBD1 identical over 10 bases. Germline CDR1 is MNHEY and CDR2 is SMNVEV (reference sequence). With V trimmed by 6 bases and J by 5 bases, 4 bases remained unmatched. There are 13 residues in the CDR3. The CDR3 DNA reads TGTGCCAGCAGAGCGGGACAGGGGAACGAGCAGTACTTC. This gives the protein CASRAGQGNEQYF.

This clonotype showed up many times. The rearrangement joins TRBV29-1 to TRBJ2-7; weak D call: TRBD1 (5 bases). Germline assignment: CDR1 SQVTM and CDR2 ANQGSEA. Trimming stripped 4 bases from V and 0 bases from J, with 10 bases between. The CDR3 totals 13 residues. Written as DNA, the CDR3 is TGCAGCGTTGTTGACAGTCACTCCTACGAGCAGTACTTC. Translating gives CSVVDSHSYEQYF.

This clonotype appeared a few times. The J gene is TRBJ1-4, the V gene TRBV20-1; perhaps TRBD1 as D (5 bases). The CDR3 totals 16 residues. Germline V gives CDR1 DFQATT, CDR2 SNEGSKA (reference sequence). V gave up 6 bases and J gave up 2 bases, with 19 bases separating them. As DNA, the CDR3 is TGCAGTGCCAAGAATGGGGCTTACTCCACTAATGAAAAACTGTTTTTT. Residues: CSAKNGAYSTNEKLFF.

The chain carries TRBV29-1 and TRBJ1-1; D not certain. V shed 7 bases and J shed 1 base, with 10 bases lying between them. This CDR3 spans 12 amino acids. Germline values: CDR1 SQVTM, CDR2 ANQGSEA. As DNA, the CDR3 is TGCAGCGGAAGGAGCTCGAACACTGAAGCTTTCTTT. Encoded protein: CSGRSSNTEAFF.

J is TRBJ1-6 and V is TRBV4-3; the match to TRBD1 covers 9 bases. The CDR3 extends over 15 amino acids. CDR1 LGHNA and CDR2 YSLEER come from the germline V gene. After removal of 4 bases from V and 9 bases from J, the junction contained 7 bases not matched to a gene. CDR3 region: CASSPGQGIVSPLHF. The CDR3 DNA is TGCGCCAGCAGCCCGGGACAGGGAATCGTTTCACCCCTCCACTTT.

Points on this clonotype: A much more abundant neighbour one base away suggests this may be a read error. J is TRBJ1-1 and V is TRBV2; the D is unclear. The CDR3 loop spans 12 amino acids. In germline, CDR1 is SNHLY, CDR2 FYNNEI. CDR3 sequence (DNA): TGTGCCAGCACCTGGGTGGAGCTTGAAGCTTCCTTT. Its protein is CASTWVELEASF.

This clonotype has ten or more counts. The chain has TRBV29-1 and TRBJ2-7; D remains unclear. The CDR3 spans 11 residues. Germline lookup yields CDR1 SQVTM and CDR2 ANQGSEA. V was cut by 5 bases and J by 3 bases, with 8 bases left in between. The CDR3: CSVLLFYEQYF. The DNA of the CDR3 is TGCAGCGTTTTACTCTTCTACGAGCAGTACTTC.

This clonotype was detected only a few times. The gene calls are TRBV2 and TRBJ1-2; 7 bases are a match to TRBD1. Germline CDR1 reads SNHLY; CDR2 reads FYNNEI. J lost 12 bases, V lost 1 base, and 14 bases had no gene match. This CDR3 has 15 amino acids. DNA for the CDR3: TGTGCCAGCAGTGAAGGGACAGGTAGATCCGTGGACCACACCTTC. It is translated as CASSEGTGRSVDHTF.

The V gene is TRBV10-3, the J gene TRBJ2-7; possibly TRBD1 for D (5 bases). Per the germline V gene, CDR1 is ENHRY and CDR2 is SYGVKD. Trimming shortened V by 3 bases and J by 7 bases, and 19 bases separated the two germline ends. The length of the CDR3 is 15 residues. The CDR3 nucleotides are TGTGCCATCAGTGACAGGGTGTTATCCTACAATGAGCAGTACTTC. It codes for CAISDRVLSYNEQYF.

This clonotype has more than one count but fewer than ten. The V call is TRBV10-3, the J call TRBJ1-5; no reliable D call. In germline, CDR1 is ENHRY, CDR2 SYGVKD. V lost 2 bases to trimming and J lost 5 bases, with 10 bases between them. There are 14 residues in the CDR3. CDR3 in DNA: TGTGCCATCAGTGAGAGGGTCGTCGATCAGCCCCAGCATTTT. Translation: CAISERVVDQPQHF.

The chain joins TRBV7-2 to TRBJ2-7; 14 bases are a match to TRBD2. Unmatched junction bases numbered 12, after V lost 1 base and J lost 7 bases. There are 18 residues in the CDR3. Germline V gene lookup returns CDR1 SGHTA and CDR2 FQGNSA. For the CDR3, the DNA is TGTGCCAGCAGCTTAGTATTAGGGACTAGCGGGAGAGCGTGGGAGCAGTACTTC. Translated: CASSLVLGTSGRAWEQYF.

This clonotype was seen at least ten times. The chain carries TRBV5-1 and TRBJ2-5; 8 bases are a match to TRBD2. CDR3 length: 14 residues. Germline-derived CDR1 and CDR2 are SGHRS and YFSETQ. The V gene end was trimmed by 3 bases and the J gene end by 5 bases; junction bases not matched to a gene: 6. The CDR3 nucleotides are TGCGCCAGCAGCTCGGGACTAGAGCTGGAGACCCAGTACTTC. It codes for CASSSGLELETQYF.

This sequence joins TRBV5-1 and TRBJ1-2; D gene unclear. CDR1 and CDR2 (germline): SGHRS, YFSETQ. This CDR3 has 16 amino acids. Trimming left V 4 bases short and J 0 bases short, with 16 bases between. The CDR3 sequence is CASSPDGMNSNYGYTF. The DNA of the CDR3 is TGCGCCAGCAGCCCGGACGGCATGAACTCTAACTATGGCTACACCTTC.

This clonotype has more than one count but fewer than ten. The rearrangement joins TRBV7-2 to TRBJ2-7; D uncertain. Germline lookup yields CDR1 SGHTA and CDR2 FQGNSA. This CDR3 region has 13 residues. Deletions cut 5 bases from V and 3 bases from J, with 11 bases between. The DNA of the CDR3 is TGTGCCAGCAGCCTACGGTGGGTCTACGAGCAGTACTTC. This gives the protein CASSLRWVYEQYF. The variable domain in full, completed from reference TRBV7-2 and TRBJ2-7, reads GAGVSQSPSNKVTEKGKDVELRCDPISGHTALYWYRQSLGQGLEFLIYFQGNSAPDKSGLPSDRFSAERTGGSVSTLTIQRTQQEDSAVYLCASSLRWVYEQYFGPGTRLTVT.

This chain's CDR3 is CASSLIRGSAGELFF. The CDR3 DNA reads as TGTGCCAGCAGCTTAATCCGAGGGTCGGCCGGGGAGCTGTTTTTT. The chain joins TRBV7-2 to TRBJ2-2; tentatively, D is TRBD2 (5 bases). This CDR3 contains 15 residues. With 2 bases removed from V and 6 bases from J, the gap between germline ends came to 13 bases. The germline V gene encodes CDR1 SGHTA and CDR2 FQGNSA.

This clonotype was detected a few times. The chain joins TRBV25-1 to TRBJ2-7, with a possible D match to TRBD1 (5 bases). Germline V gene sequence: CDR1 MGHDK, CDR2 SYGVNS. The CDR3 spans 14 residues. Trimming removed 6 bases at V and 2 bases at J, with 14 bases between. DNA of the CDR3: TGTGCCAGCAGCTTGGATCAACAGGCCTACGAGCAGTACTTC. Translated, it gives CASSLDQQAYEQYF.

This clonotype occurred many times. V and J are TRBV7-9 and TRBJ1-3; D remains unclear. V was cut by 2 bases and J by 0 bases, with 11 bases left in between. The CDR3 runs to 16 residues. Germline values: CDR1 SEHNR, CDR2 FQNEAQ (reference sequence). The DNA for the CDR3 is TGTGCCAGCAGCTTAAACATAGGGCACTCTGGAAACACCATATATTTT. The encoded protein is CASSLNIGHSGNTIYF.

This chain connects TRBV4-3 to TRBJ2-7; D gene ambiguous. Germline assignment: CDR1 LGHNA and CDR2 YSLEER. This CDR3 has 16 residues. V gave up 0 bases and J gave up 2 bases, with 14 bases separating them. The CDR3, as DNA: TGCGCCAGCAGCCAAGATGAGACGGGTTCCACCTACGAGCAGTACTTC. It translates to CASSQDETGSTYEQYF.

This clonotype showed up many times. This rearrangement joins TRBV19 to TRBJ1-5, with D maybe TRBD1 (5 bases). Trimming stripped 9 bases from V and 6 bases from J, with 21 bases between. This CDR3 region has 15 residues. Germline V gene sequence: CDR1 LNHDA, CDR2 SQIVND (reference sequence). CDR3 amino acids: CASGTPYLDPQPQHF. The CDR3 DNA reads as TGTGCCAGCGGGACGCCCTACTTAGATCCTCAGCCCCAGCATTTT.

Regarding this clonotype: Possible read error: a much larger clone is one base away. V gene TRBV19 combines with J gene TRBJ2-5; D unclear. CDR1 LNHDA and CDR2 SQIVND come from the germline V gene (reference sequence). The CDR3 loop spans 13 amino acids. The chain's CDR3 is CASSLDFREAQYF. In DNA, the CDR3 is TGTGCCAGTAGTCTAGACTTCCGAGAGGCCCAGTACTTC.

Ten or more counts support this clonotype. This chain joins TRBV20-1 and TRBJ2-7; no reliable D call. Trimming removed 2 bases from V and 5 bases from J, with 16 bases in between. The CDR3 spans 14 residues. The germline gives CDR1 DFQATT, CDR2 SNEGSKA (reference sequence). CDR3: CSARSGRWVDEQYF. DNA of the CDR3: TGCAGTGCTAGATCGGGTCGGTGGGTCGACGAGCAGTACTTC.

V is TRBV6-5 and J is TRBJ2-5; D is possibly TRBD1 or TRBD2 (5 bases each). The CDR3 contains 15 residues. V lost 6 bases to trimming and J lost 6 bases, with 20 bases between them. CDR1 and CDR2 from the germline V gene are MNHEY and SVGAGI. The CDR3 here is CASSSDRGASKTQYF. CDR3 DNA: TGTGCCAGCAGCAGCGACAGAGGGGCCTCGAAGACCCAGTACTTC.

The V call is TRBV4-2, the J call TRBJ2-5; 8 bases are a match to TRBD2. This CDR3 has 17 amino acids. With V trimmed by 3 bases and J by 5 bases, 14 bases remained unmatched. Germline V lookup: CDR1 LGHNA, CDR2 YNFKEQ. CDR3 in amino acids: CASSQESPGLGEETQYF. CDR3 bases: TGTGCCAGCAGCCAGGAGTCTCCGGGACTAGGAGAGGAGACCCAGTACTTC.

The chain is built from TRBV7-9 and TRBJ2-2; TRBD2 matches 7 bases. After removal of 8 bases from V and 4 bases from J, the junction contained 10 bases not matched to a gene. CDR3 length equals 15 residues. CDR1 SEHNR and CDR2 FQNEAQ come from the germline V gene (reference sequence). CDR3 nucleotides: TGTGCCAGCGAGCGGGGAGGGCGTAGCACCGGGGAGCTGTTTTTT. Its translation is CASERGGRSTGELFF. Based on the CDR3 plus reference TRBV7-9 and TRBJ2-2, the full variable domain is DTGVSQNPRHKITKRGQNVTFRCDPISEHNRLYWYRQTLGQGPEFLTYFQNEAQLEKSRLLSDRFSAERPKGSFSTLEIQRTEQGDSAMYLCASERGGRSTGELFFGEGSRLTVL.

The V call is TRBV11-2, the J call TRBJ2-3; 13 bases map to TRBD2. Germline V gives CDR1 SGHAT, CDR2 FQNNGV. The CDR3 is made up of 15 amino acids. V gave up 7 bases and J gave up 5 bases; unmatched junction bases: 6. The chain's CDR3 is CASTLRLAGGDTQYF. The CDR3 nucleotides are TGTGCCAGCACCCTAAGACTAGCGGGGGGAGATACGCAGTATTTT.

This clonotype has at least ten counts. The chain joins TRBV7-9 to TRBJ1-2; D remains unclear. V lost 1 base, J lost 4 bases, and 13 bases lay in between. The germline gives CDR1 SEHNR, CDR2 FQNEAQ (reference sequence). The CDR3 runs to 15 residues. This chain's CDR3 is CASSLDANSPYGYTF. CDR3 nucleotide sequence: TGTGCCAGCAGCTTAGACGCCAACTCACCCTATGGCTACACCTTC. Together with reference TRBV7-9 and TRBJ1-2, the CDR3 gives the full variable domain: DTGVSQNPRHKITKRGQNVTFRCDPISEHNRLYWYRQTLGQGPEFLTYFQNEAQLEKSRLLSDRFSAERPKGSFSTLEIQRTEQGDSAMYLCASSLDANSPYGYTFGSGTRLTVV.

The genes are TRBV12-3 or TRBV12-4 and TRBJ1-4, with a tentative D call TRBD1 (5 bases). There are 17 residues in the CDR3. The germline V and J ends were trimmed by 3 bases and 5 bases, with 19 bases remaining between them. The DNA for the CDR3 is TGTGCCAGCAGTTTTCAAGGCAGGGTGGGCGACAATGAAAAACTGTTTTTT. The encoded protein is CASSFQGRVGDNEKLFF.

With respect to this clonotype: A much larger clone differs from this one at a single base, so this may be a read error. The chain uses TRBV11-2 and TRBJ2-7; D tentatively fits TRBD1 or TRBD2 (5 bases each). CDR3 size: 14 residues. The germline V gene has CDR1 SGHAT and CDR2 FQNNGV. The CDR3 nucleotides read TGTGCCAACAGCGTATCTTGGGGGTCCTACGAGCAGTACTTC. This gives the protein CANSVSWGSYEQYF.